The 22 T cell receptor beta chains below come from one sample, sequenced in a study of blood T cell repertoires in COVID-19. Profiling relied on immunoSEQ multiplex PCR, and the TCRdb table lists in-frame clones only, not all of them. The profile shows 70,000 to 95,000 clones, about 82% of them singletons. The sequenced sample consisted of peripheral blood. The receptors stem from a human donor in a cohort sampled during active COVID-19.

This rearrangement joins TRBV7-8 to TRBJ1-1; possible D gene TRBD1, 5 bases. The germline V and J ends were trimmed by 4 bases and 0 bases, with 15 bases remaining between them. Germline V gene sequence: CDR1 SGHVS, CDR2 FQNEAQ. CDR3 size: 16 residues. DNA for the CDR3: TGTGCCAGCAGCTACTCATACAGGACAATGAACACTGAAGCTTTCTTT. Translated, it gives CASSYSYRTMNTEAFF. Complete variable domain (other parts from reference TRBV7-8 and TRBJ1-1): GAGVSQSPRYKVAKRGQDVALRCDPISGHVSLFWYQQALGQGPEFLTYFQNEAQLDKSGLPSDRFFAERPEGSVSTLKIQRTQQEDSAVYLCASSYSYRTMNTEAFFGQGTRLTVV.

The CDR3, as DNA: TGCGCCAGCTCCGGTAGTTGGCCAGGGGAGAACACCGGGGAGCTGTTTTTT. Protein product: CASSGSWPGENTGELFF. The rearrangement joins TRBV5-1 to TRBJ2-2, with a tentative D call TRBD1 (6 bases). V gave up 7 bases and J gave up 1 base, with 20 bases separating them. The CDR3 runs 17 residues. Germline CDR1 and CDR2: SGHRS and YFSETQ.

The genes are TRBV9 and TRBJ2-5; 8 nucleotides agree with TRBD1. The germline V gene has CDR1 SGDLS and CDR2 YYNGEE. This CDR3 comprises 15 residues. The junction had 6 bases not matched to a gene; V was cut back by 3 bases and J by 2 bases. In DNA, the CDR3 is TGTGCCAGCAGCGCACAGGGGGTATCACAAGAGACCCAGTACTTC. Protein sequence: CASSAQGVSQETQYF.

The rearrangement uses TRBV6-5 and TRBJ2-5, with D possibly being TRBD2 (5 bases). Germline values: CDR1 MNHEY, CDR2 SVGAGI. Trimming removed 9 bases at V and 1 base at J, with 15 bases between. The CDR3 extends over 14 amino acids. CDR3: CASRTGSAQETQYF. In nucleotides, the CDR3 is TGTGCCAGTCGAACGGGATCGGCCCAAGAGACCCAGTACTTC.

This sequence joins TRBV11-2 and TRBJ2-7; 10 bases line up with TRBD1. V lost 8 bases and J lost 4; bases outside the gene matches: 8. The length of the CDR3 is 14 residues. The V gene's germline CDR1 is SGHAT and CDR2 FQNNGV. The CDR3 reads CASSSGTGAYEQYF. In DNA, the CDR3 is TGTGCCAGCTCCTCCGGGACAGGGGCGTACGAGCAGTACTTC.

J is TRBJ1-1 and V is TRBV7-2, with TRBD1 as a possible D gene (6 bases). Germline V gene lookup returns CDR1 SGHTA and CDR2 FQGNSA. This CDR3 is 15 amino acids long. The ends were cut back, 5 bases at V and 0 bases at J, with 13 bases in the middle. CDR3 nucleotide sequence: TGTGCCAGCAGCCTCACACAGGGCATGAACACTGAAGCTTTCTTT. It translates to CASSLTQGMNTEAFF.

The genes are TRBV18 and TRBJ1-2, with D uncertain. V dropped 0 bases and J dropped 1 base, with 3 bases sitting between them. The CDR3 length is 13 residues. The germline V gene has CDR1 KGHSH and CDR2 LQKENI. The CDR3 spells CASSPPLNYGYTF. The CDR3 DNA reads TGTGCCAGCTCACCACCTCTTAACTATGGCTACACCTTC.

This clone has more than one count but fewer than ten. The gene calls are TRBV10-3 and TRBJ1-2; D may be TRBD1 (5 bases). CDR3 length: 15 residues. Looked up from germline, CDR1 is ENHRY and CDR2 is SYGVKD. Between the trimmed V and J ends, which lost 2 bases and 0 bases, there was a span of 10 bases. The CDR3 is CAISEGARANYGYTF. The CDR3, as DNA: TGTGCCATCAGTGAGGGGGCCAGGGCTAACTATGGCTACACCTTC.

The chain uses TRBV11-3 and TRBJ2-1, with 7 bases fitting TRBD1. Germline assignment: CDR1 SGHNT and CDR2 YENEEA. With V trimmed by 1 base and J by 2 bases, 2 bases remained unmatched. The CDR3 length is 15 residues. Here the CDR3 reads CASSLGGGAYNEQFF. Written as DNA, the CDR3 is TGTGCCAGCAGCTTAGGAGGGGGCGCCTACAATGAGCAGTTCTTC.

J is TRBJ1-6 and V is TRBV6-1; 10 nucleotides align to TRBD1. There are 16 residues in the CDR3. Trimming at V came to 4 bases and at J to 10 bases, leaving 10 bases not matched to a gene. Germline V gene lookup returns CDR1 MNHNS and CDR2 SASEGT. The DNA of the CDR3 is TGTGCCAGCAGTGCTCTGGGACAGGGGATTGGATCACCCCTCCACTTT. Translation gives CASSALGQGIGSPLHF.

The chain joins TRBV2 to TRBJ1-5; TRBD1 aligns across 8 bases. Germline V gene data show CDR1 as SNHLY and CDR2 as FYNNEI. This CDR3 has 15 residues. V was pared by 5 bases and J by 5 bases, with 8 bases of the junction left unmatched. In DNA, the CDR3 is TGTGCCAGCAGTTCCGGGGCAGGGGGCTATCAGCCCCAGCATTTT. Translated, it gives CASSSGAGGYQPQHF.

In this sample, this clone turned up once. V is TRBV3-1 (or the pseudogene TRBV3-2) and J is TRBJ2-1, with 7 nucleotides matching TRBD2. The V segment lost 6 bases and the J segment 0 bases; nucleotides outside the gene matches: 11. The CDR3 is made up of 17 amino acids. CDR1 LGHDT and CDR2 YNNKEL come from the germline V gene (reference sequence). CDR3 loop: CASSHKRGLSSYNEQFF. The CDR3 region has the DNA TGTGCCAGCAGTCATAAGCGGGGTCTTAGCTCCTACAATGAGCAGTTCTTC.

This clone occurred once. The rearrangement uses TRBV27 and TRBJ2-1; 13 bases map to TRBD2. Germline CDR1 and CDR2: MNHEY and SMNVEV (reference sequence). Trimming cost V 5 bases and J 9 bases; bases outside gene matches: 19. The CDR3 consists of 19 residues. The CDR3 protein is CASSPQTSGRPWDDGEQFF. The CDR3 bases are TGTGCCAGCAGTCCGCAGACTAGCGGGAGGCCCTGGGACGACGGTGAGCAGTTCTTC.

The chain links TRBV5-4 to TRBJ2-2, with D possibly TRBD2 on 5 matching bases. Germline V lookup: CDR1 SGHNT, CDR2 YYREEE (reference sequence). V was trimmed by 0 bases and J by 5 bases, leaving 8 bases between them. The CDR3 totals 14 residues. CDR3 coding DNA: TGTGCCAGCAGCTTGGGCAAGCGGACCGGGGAGCTGTTTTTT. Protein product: CASSLGKRTGELFF.

This clone has at least ten counts. The chain combines TRBV11-1 with TRBJ2-1; 7 bases fit TRBD2. Trimming at V came to 5 bases and at J to 4 bases, leaving 8 bases not matched to a gene. CDR1 is SGHAT and CDR2 is FQDESV in the germline V gene (reference sequence). CDR3 length: 15 amino acids. CDR3 nucleotide sequence: TGTGCCAGCAGCAGCGGGATACTTACTTACAATGAGCAGTTCTTC. It codes for CASSSGILTYNEQFF.

The rearrangement uses TRBV6-2 or TRBV6-3 and TRBJ2-5; D gene uncertain. Germline assignment: CDR1 MNHEY and CDR2 SVGEGT. The CDR3 has 12 amino acids. V gave up 6 bases and J gave up 5 bases, with 10 bases separating them. Here the CDR3 DNA reads TGTGCCAGCAGCACCAACTCGGAGACCCAGTACTTC. Its protein product is CASSTNSETQYF.

The genes are TRBV18 and TRBJ2-5; the D gene is possibly TRBD2 (5 bases). V dropped 0 bases and J dropped 5 bases, with 10 bases sitting between them. The germline CDR1 and CDR2 sequences are KGHSH and LQKENI. The CDR3 has 14 residues. CDR3 nucleotide sequence: TGTGCCAGCTCACCACCGGCTAGCTTGGAGACCCAGTACTTC. As protein: CASSPPASLETQYF.

The chain recombines TRBV5-4 with TRBJ2-3, with 11 bases aligning to TRBD2. There are 15 residues in the CDR3. The trim removed 4 bases at V and 2 bases at J, leaving 3 bases unmatched. Germline V gene sequence: CDR1 SGHNT, CDR2 YYREEE (reference sequence). The CDR3 sequence: CASSKTSGNTDTQYF. CDR3 coding DNA: TGTGCCAGCAGCAAGACTAGCGGGAACACAGATACGCAGTATTTT. Complete variable domain (other parts from reference TRBV5-4 and TRBJ2-3): ETGVTQSPTHLIKTRGQQVTLRCSSQSGHNTVSWYQQALGQGPQFIFQYYREEENGRGNFPPRFSGLQFPNYSSELNVNALELDDSALYLCASSKTSGNTDTQYFGPGTRLTVL.

This chain uses TRBV6-2 or TRBV6-3 with TRBJ2-5; TRBD2 is a possible D gene (5 bases). The CDR3 covers 13 residues. In germline, CDR1 is MNHEY, CDR2 SVGEGT. Trimming pared 3 bases from V and 5 bases from J, leaving 10 bases between. DNA for the CDR3: TGTGCCAGCAGTTATACGGGATTTGAGACCCAGTACTTC. Protein product: CASSYTGFETQYF.

The table lists this clone with a few counts. The gene calls are TRBV4-1 and TRBJ2-3, with D possibly matching TRBD2 (6 bases). Looked up from germline, CDR1 is MGHRA and CDR2 is YSYEKL. V was shortened by 1 base and J by 3 bases, with 20 bases between the two germline ends. CDR3 length: 18 amino acids. CDR3 nucleotide sequence: TGCGCCAGCAGCCAAGGTTTTCTGGGGGGTCGGTTGACAGATACGCAGTATTTT. It encodes CASSQGFLGGRLTDTQYF.

The chain combines TRBV19 with TRBJ2-1; TRBD2 matches at 8 bases. This CDR3 is built from 18 residues. Germline V gene lookup returns CDR1 LNHDA and CDR2 SQIVND (reference sequence). Unmatched junction bases numbered 13, after V lost 3 bases and J lost 3 bases. The CDR3 DNA sequence: TGTGCCAGTAGTATCCCCTCCCCGGGACTAGTGTACTACAATGAGCAGTTCTTC. It yields the protein CASSIPSPGLVYYNEQFF.

The chain uses TRBV18 and TRBJ1-1, with D possibly matching TRBD1 (5 bases). The CDR3 extends over 14 amino acids. Germline CDR1 KGHSH, CDR2 LQKENI. V was cut by 3 bases and J by 1 base, with 9 bases left in between. CDR3 in amino acids: CASSPGGTNTEAFF. CDR3 DNA: TGTGCCAGCTCACCGGGGGGGACGAACACTGAAGCTTTCTTT.